This T cell receptor (beta chain) emerged from a study of tumor-infiltrating lymphocytes in primary liver carcinoma. A primer in the constant region served to generate TCR beta cDNA from approximately 450 ng of total RNA. Nested multiplex PCR, run for three rounds with slightly modified ARM-PCR, yielded TCR beta libraries. A C-beta reverse primer was combined with TRBV1-TRBV30 forward primers in the first two PCR rounds, and each round had around 10 cycles. TCRdb called the multiplex PCR reads again in MiXCR, with one record for every CDR3 protein. Of 300,000 to 400,000 distinct CDR3 sequences listed, around 60% are singletons. Germline DNA was also extracted, while the blood RNA originated from unsorted whole blood. Only one count was recorded for this clonotype. Germline V gene sequence: CDR1 MNHNS, CDR2 SASEGT. V shed 3 bases and J shed 3 bases, with 12 bases lying between them. The CDR3 has 14 residues.

Sequenced input: peripheral blood. The J gene is TRBJ2-7, the V gene TRBV6-1, with D possibly matching TRBD2 (6 bases). This sequence originates from a middle-aged man with primary liver carcinoma and hepatitis B virus infection. The CDR3 DNA is TGTGCCAGCAGTGATGTGCTAGCGAGCTACGAGCAGTACTTC. Protein sequence: CASSDVLASYEQYF.